The 18 T cell receptor beta chains presented below share a single source sample, sequenced in a study of T-cell reconstitution after alpha-beta-depleted transplantation in children. A library of TCRbeta sequences, prepared with unique molecular identifiers, was generated. TCRdb reprocessed the PCR reads via MiXCR and lists one record per CDR3 protein. Here the sample spans approximately 630,000 distinct CDR3 sequences, about 12% being singletons. This sample comprised PBMCs, obtained before TCRalphabeta/CD19-depleted stem cell transplant. The receptors come from a girl between 2 and 10 years old with congenital amegakaryocytic thrombocytopenia, due to receive a stem cell transplant.

This rearrangement joins TRBV20-1 to TRBJ2-7, with 8 bases identical to TRBD2. The CDR3 has 14 residues. The germline V gene has CDR1 DFQATT and CDR2 SNEGSKA (reference sequence). Losses at the gene ends were 6 bases for V and 6 bases for J; bases not matched to a gene: 13. The CDR3 nucleotides are TGCAGTGCCGACGCCAGCGGGAGACGGTTCGAGCAGTACTTC. Its protein is CSADASGRRFEQYF.

This clonotype was seen a handful of times. The rearrangement joins TRBV12-3 or TRBV12-4 to TRBJ1-2; TRBD1 is a possible D gene (5 bases). CDR3 size: 13 residues. Trimming removed 3 bases from V and 6 bases from J, with 11 bases in between. CDR3 residues: CASSFAGNDGYTF. In DNA form, the CDR3 reads TGTGCCAGCAGTTTTGCAGGGAACGATGGCTACACCTTC.

The chain links TRBV27 to TRBJ2-7, with unresolved D. With 2 bases removed from V and 2 bases from J, the gap between germline ends came to 10 bases. The CDR3 is 14 residues long. Germline V gene sequence: CDR1 MNHEY, CDR2 SMNVEV (reference sequence). This chain's CDR3 is CASSLVRSPYEQYF. The CDR3 nucleotides read TGTGCCAGCAGTTTAGTAAGGTCGCCCTACGAGCAGTACTTC.

This clonotype was seen ten or more times. The rearrangement uses TRBV29-1 and TRBJ2-7; D is ambiguous. This CDR3 has 12 amino acids. The germline gives CDR1 SQVTM, CDR2 ANQGSEA. The germline V and J ends were trimmed by 2 bases and 6 bases, with 11 bases remaining between them. The CDR3 region has the DNA TGCAGCGTTGAAAGATTAACGCGCGAGCAGTACTTC. The encoded protein is CSVERLTREQYF.

This clonotype was counted at least ten times. The chain carries TRBV4-1 and TRBJ2-7; D gene uncertain. The CDR3 has 14 residues. Trimming left V 1 base short and J 1 base short, with 8 bases between. CDR1 and CDR2 (germline): MGHRA, YSYEKL. The CDR3: CASSQGIGSYEQYF. The CDR3 DNA is TGCGCCAGCAGCCAAGGCATCGGATCCTACGAGCAGTACTTC.

This clonotype was seen ten or more times. This chain links TRBV20-1 with TRBJ2-1; possible D gene TRBD2, 6 bases. Germline CDR1 and CDR2: DFQATT and SNEGSKA (reference sequence). The ends were cut back, 3 bases at V and 6 bases at J, with 15 bases in the middle. The CDR3 contains 14 residues. The CDR3 loop reads CSASGGPDGNEQFF. CDR3 DNA: TGCAGTGCTAGCGGGGGACCCGACGGCAATGAGCAGTTCTTC.

This clonotype was seen ten or more times. The gene calls are TRBV12-3 or TRBV12-4 and TRBJ2-7, with D perhaps given as TRBD1 or TRBD2 (5 bases each). The CDR3 totals 13 residues. The V gene lost 5 bases and the J gene lost 4 bases, with 12 bases spanning the gap. The CDR3 spells CASSLGTEYEQYF. The CDR3 region has the DNA TGTGCCAGCAGTCTCGGGACGGAATACGAGCAGTACTTC.

This clonotype was picked up many times. The chain carries TRBV5-1 and TRBJ2-7; D might be TRBD1 (5 bases). The germline V and J ends were trimmed by 4 bases and 5 bases, with 13 bases remaining between them. Germline CDR1 and CDR2: SGHRS and YFSETQ. The CDR3 is made up of 13 amino acids. CDR3 loop: CASSIEQDDEQYF. Written as DNA, the CDR3 is TGCGCCAGCAGCATAGAACAGGACGACGAGCAGTACTTC.

This clonotype was observed at least ten times. V gene TRBV12-3 or TRBV12-4 combines with J gene TRBJ1-6, with D hard to call. This CDR3 has 12 residues. V dropped 1 base and J dropped 12 bases, with 7 bases sitting between them. The CDR3 protein is CASSLGGQPLHF. Written as DNA, the CDR3 is TGTGCCAGCAGTTTAGGCGGTCAACCCCTCCACTTT.

This clonotype has at least ten counts. The chain couples TRBV7-2 to TRBJ1-4; 8 positions agree with TRBD1. CDR3 length equals 14 residues. Germline CDR1 and CDR2: SGHTA and FQGNSA. The trim removed 1 base at V and 8 bases at J, leaving 3 bases unmatched. CDR3 amino acids: CASSLDRTGEKLFF. The CDR3 DNA follows: TGTGCCAGCAGCTTAGACCGGACAGGGGAAAAACTGTTTTTT.

The chain couples TRBV20-1 to TRBJ2-5, with 8 bases aligning to TRBD2. Germline V gene sequence: CDR1 DFQATT, CDR2 SNEGSKA (reference sequence). The CDR3 is 13 amino acids. Trimming took 5 bases from V and 5 from J; bases not matched to a gene: 7. The CDR3 DNA follows: TGCAGTGCTTCCCAGACTAGCGTGGAGACCCAGTACTTC. Translation gives CSASQTSVETQYF.

This clonotype has only a few counts. The V and J genes are TRBV20-1 and TRBJ2-2, with 8 bases matching TRBD1. The CDR3 spans 15 residues. V shed 6 bases and J 7 bases; nucleotides not matched to a gene: 13. Looked up from germline, CDR1 is DFQATT and CDR2 is SNEGSKA (reference sequence). Written as DNA, the CDR3 is TGCAGTGCCCCAACCGGGACAGGTCTCATCGGGGAGCTGTTTTTT. It is translated as CSAPTGTGLIGELFF.

This clonotype appeared many times. The chain links TRBV5-1 to TRBJ2-2, with a tentative D call TRBD2 (5 bases). Germline V gene sequence: CDR1 SGHRS, CDR2 YFSETQ. V was trimmed by 4 bases and J by 5 bases, leaving 21 bases between them. This CDR3 spans 17 amino acids. The CDR3 sequence is CASSPKSGFSLTGELFF. The CDR3 coding sequence is TGCGCCAGCAGCCCCAAATCGGGATTTTCGTTGACCGGGGAGCTGTTTTTT.

The sample holds a few counts of this clonotype. The chain recombines TRBV10-3 with TRBJ2-5; D remains unclear. V was cut by 4 bases and J by 1 base, with 19 bases left in between. CDR3 length equals 17 residues. Germline V gives CDR1 ENHRY, CDR2 SYGVKD. The CDR3 spells CAISAQMAVGSQETQYF. The CDR3 DNA sequence: TGTGCCATCAGTGCGCAAATGGCCGTCGGAAGCCAAGAGACCCAGTACTTC.

This clonotype was recorded many times. V usage is TRBV7-9 and J usage is TRBJ2-7, with TRBD2 as a possible D gene (5 bases). V lost 4 bases and J 2 bases, leaving 21 bases between the germline ends. The CDR3 spans 17 residues. From germline, CDR1 is SEHNR and CDR2 FQNEAQ (reference sequence). Here the CDR3 reads CASSSIGYASSTYEQYF. CDR3 nucleotides: TGTGCCAGCAGCTCGATTGGATATGCTAGCTCAACCTACGAGCAGTACTTC.

This chain links TRBV27 with TRBJ2-6, with 7 bases lining up with TRBD2. V trimming: 3 bases; J trimming: 0 bases; junction bases outside the gene matches: 5. Germline V lookup: CDR1 MNHEY, CDR2 SMNVEV (reference sequence). The CDR3 is 17 residues long. The CDR3 DNA sequence: TGTGCCAGCAGTTTGGCACTAGCGTACTCTGGGGCCAACGTCCTGACTTTC. It yields the protein CASSLALAYSGANVLTF.

As concerns this clonotype: Given a much more abundant clone one base away, this may be a read error. The chain has TRBV12-3 or TRBV12-4 and TRBJ2-7; D might be TRBD2 (6 bases). The CDR3 runs 11 residues. CDR3 region: CASSFWGERYF. CDR3 DNA: TGTGCCAGCAGTTTTTGGGGGGAGCGGTACTTC.

V is TRBV7-9 and J is TRBJ1-4; D ambiguous. The CDR3 is 14 residues long. Germline V gene lookup returns CDR1 SEHNR and CDR2 FQNEAQ (reference sequence). The V gene lost 3 bases and the J gene lost 6 bases, with 11 bases spanning the gap. CDR3 in amino acids: CASSFLPLDEKLFF. The CDR3 DNA reads as TGTGCCAGCAGCTTTCTTCCCCTAGATGAAAAACTGTTTTTT.